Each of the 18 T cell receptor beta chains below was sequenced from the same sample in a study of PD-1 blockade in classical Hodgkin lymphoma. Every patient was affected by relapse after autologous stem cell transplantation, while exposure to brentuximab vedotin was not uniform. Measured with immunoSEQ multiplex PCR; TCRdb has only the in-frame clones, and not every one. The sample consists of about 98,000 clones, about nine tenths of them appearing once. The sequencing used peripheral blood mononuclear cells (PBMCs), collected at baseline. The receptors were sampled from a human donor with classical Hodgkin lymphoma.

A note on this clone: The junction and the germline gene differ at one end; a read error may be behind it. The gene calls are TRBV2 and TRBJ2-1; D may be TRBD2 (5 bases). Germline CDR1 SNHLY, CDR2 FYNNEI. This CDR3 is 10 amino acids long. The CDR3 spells CASSVSGWVF. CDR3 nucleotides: TGTGCCAGCAGCGTAAGCGGATGGGTCTTC.

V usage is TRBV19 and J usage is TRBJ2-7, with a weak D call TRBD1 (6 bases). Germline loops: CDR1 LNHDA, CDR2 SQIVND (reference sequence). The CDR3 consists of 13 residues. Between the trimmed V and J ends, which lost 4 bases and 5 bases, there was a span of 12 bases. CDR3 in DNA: TGTGCCAGTAGTAGGCCAGGGGTGCACGAGCAGTACTTC. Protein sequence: CASSRPGVHEQYF.

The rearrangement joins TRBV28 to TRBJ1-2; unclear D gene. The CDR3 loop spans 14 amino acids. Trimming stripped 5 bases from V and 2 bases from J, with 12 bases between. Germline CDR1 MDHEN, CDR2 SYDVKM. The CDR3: CASSNPPANYGYTF. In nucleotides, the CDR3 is TGTGCCAGCAGTAACCCCCCCGCCAACTATGGCTACACCTTC.

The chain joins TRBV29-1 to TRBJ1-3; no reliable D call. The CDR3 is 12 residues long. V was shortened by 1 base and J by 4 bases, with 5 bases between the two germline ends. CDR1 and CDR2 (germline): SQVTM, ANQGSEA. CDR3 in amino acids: CSVEGWGNTIYF. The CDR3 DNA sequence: TGCAGCGTTGAAGGTTGGGGAAACACCATATATTTT.

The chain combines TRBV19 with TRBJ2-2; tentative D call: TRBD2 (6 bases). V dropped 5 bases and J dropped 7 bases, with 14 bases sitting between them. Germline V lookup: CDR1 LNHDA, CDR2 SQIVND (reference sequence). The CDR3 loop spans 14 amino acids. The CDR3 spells CASSPGEEVGELFF. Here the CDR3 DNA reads TGTGCCAGTAGTCCTGGGGAGGAGGTCGGGGAGCTGTTTTTT. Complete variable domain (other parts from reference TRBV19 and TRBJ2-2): DGGITQSPKYLFRKEGQNVTLSCEQNLNHDAMYWYRQDPGQGLRLIYYSQIVNDFQKGDIAEGYSVSREKKESFPLTVTSAQKNPTAFYLCASSPGEEVGELFFGEGSRLTVL.

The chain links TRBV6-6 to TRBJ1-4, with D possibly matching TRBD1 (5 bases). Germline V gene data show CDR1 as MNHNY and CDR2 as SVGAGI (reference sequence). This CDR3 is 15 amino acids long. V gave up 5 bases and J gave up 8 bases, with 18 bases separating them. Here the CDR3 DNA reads TGTGCCAGCAGTAACTTGTTGCGGGGGGGAGAAAAACTGTTTTTT. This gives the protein CASSNLLRGGEKLFF.

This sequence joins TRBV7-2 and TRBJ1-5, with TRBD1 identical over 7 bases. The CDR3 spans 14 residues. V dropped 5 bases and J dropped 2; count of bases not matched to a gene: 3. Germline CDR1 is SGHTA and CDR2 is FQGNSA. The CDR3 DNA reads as TGTGCCAGCAGCACCGGGACAGGCAATCAGCCCCAGCATTTT. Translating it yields CASSTGTGNQPQHF.

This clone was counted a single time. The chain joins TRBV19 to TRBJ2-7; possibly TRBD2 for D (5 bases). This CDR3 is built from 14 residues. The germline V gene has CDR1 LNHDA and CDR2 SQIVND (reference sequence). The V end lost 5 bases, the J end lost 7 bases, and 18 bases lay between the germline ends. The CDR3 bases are TGTGCCAGTAGTCCCCTGGAGGCCCCTGGGGAGCAGTACTTC. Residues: CASSPLEAPGEQYF.

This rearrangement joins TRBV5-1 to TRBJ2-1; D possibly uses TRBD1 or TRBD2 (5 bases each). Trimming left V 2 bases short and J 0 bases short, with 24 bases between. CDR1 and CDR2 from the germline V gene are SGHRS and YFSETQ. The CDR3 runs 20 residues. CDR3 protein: CASSLTPRAPKGSSYNEQFF. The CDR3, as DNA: TGCGCCAGCAGCTTAACCCCTAGAGCCCCAAAGGGGAGCTCCTACAATGAGCAGTTCTTC.

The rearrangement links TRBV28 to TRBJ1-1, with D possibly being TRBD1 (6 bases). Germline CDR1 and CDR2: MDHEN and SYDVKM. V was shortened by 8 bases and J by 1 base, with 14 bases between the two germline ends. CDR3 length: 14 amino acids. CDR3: CASQNRGPNTEAFF. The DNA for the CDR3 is TGTGCCAGCCAGAACCGGGGGCCGAACACTGAAGCTTTCTTT. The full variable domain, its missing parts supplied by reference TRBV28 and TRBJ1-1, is DVKVTQSSRYLVKRTGEKVFLECVQDMDHENMFWYRQDPGLGLRLIYFSYDVKMKEKGDIPEGYSVSREKKERFSLILESASTNQTSMYLCASQNRGPNTEAFFGQGTRLTVV.

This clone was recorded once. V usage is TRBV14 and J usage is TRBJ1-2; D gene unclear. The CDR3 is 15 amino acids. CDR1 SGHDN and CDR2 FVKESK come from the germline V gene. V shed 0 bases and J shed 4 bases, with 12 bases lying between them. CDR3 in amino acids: CASSQELGPSYGYTF. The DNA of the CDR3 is TGTGCCAGCAGCCAAGAGCTGGGTCCGTCCTATGGCTACACCTTC. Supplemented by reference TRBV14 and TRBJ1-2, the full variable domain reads EAGVTQFPSHSVIEKGQTVTLRCDPISGHDNLYWYRRVMGKEIKFLLHFVKESKQDESGMPNNRFLAERTGGTYSTLKVQPAELEDSGVYFCASSQELGPSYGYTFGSGTRLTVV.

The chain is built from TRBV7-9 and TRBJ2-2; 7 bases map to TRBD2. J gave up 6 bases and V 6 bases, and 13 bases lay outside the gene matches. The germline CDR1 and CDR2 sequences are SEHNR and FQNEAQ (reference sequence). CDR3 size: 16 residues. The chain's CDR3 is CASRLSGGGSSGELFF. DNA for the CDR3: TGTGCCAGCAGACTATCGGGGGGAGGATCGTCCGGGGAGCTGTTTTTT.

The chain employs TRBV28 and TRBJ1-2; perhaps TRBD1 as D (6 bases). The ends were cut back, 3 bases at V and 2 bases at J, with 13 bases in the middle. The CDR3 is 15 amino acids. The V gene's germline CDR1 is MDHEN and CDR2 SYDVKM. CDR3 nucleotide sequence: TGTGCCAGCAGTTTTCCTAGGGGGTTCAACTATGGCTACACCTTC. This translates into CASSFPRGFNYGYTF.

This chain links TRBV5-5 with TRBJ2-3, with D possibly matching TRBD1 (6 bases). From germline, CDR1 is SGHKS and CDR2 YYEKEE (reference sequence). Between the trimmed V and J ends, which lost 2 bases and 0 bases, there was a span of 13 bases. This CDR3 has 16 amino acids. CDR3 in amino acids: CASSFQTRGSTDTQYF. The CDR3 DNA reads TGTGCCAGCAGCTTTCAAACTAGGGGGAGCACAGATACGCAGTATTTT.

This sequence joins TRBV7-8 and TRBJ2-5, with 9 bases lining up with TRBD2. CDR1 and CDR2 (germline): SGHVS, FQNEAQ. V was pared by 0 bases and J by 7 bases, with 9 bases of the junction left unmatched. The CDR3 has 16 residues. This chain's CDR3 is CASSLAGGGGSGTQYF. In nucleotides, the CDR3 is TGTGCCAGCAGCTTAGCCGGCGGGGGGGGATCGGGGACCCAGTACTTC. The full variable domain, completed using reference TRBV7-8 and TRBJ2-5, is GAGVSQSPRYKVAKRGQDVALRCDPISGHVSLFWYQQALGQGPEFLTYFQNEAQLDKSGLPSDRFFAERPEGSVSTLKIQRTQQEDSAVYLCASSLAGGGGSGTQYFGPGTRLLVL.

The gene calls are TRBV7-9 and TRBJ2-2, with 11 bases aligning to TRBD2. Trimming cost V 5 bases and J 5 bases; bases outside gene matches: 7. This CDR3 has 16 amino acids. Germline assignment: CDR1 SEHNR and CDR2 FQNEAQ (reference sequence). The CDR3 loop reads CASSVHSGRVTGELFF. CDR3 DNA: TGTGCCAGCAGCGTACATAGCGGGAGGGTTACCGGGGAGCTGTTTTTT.

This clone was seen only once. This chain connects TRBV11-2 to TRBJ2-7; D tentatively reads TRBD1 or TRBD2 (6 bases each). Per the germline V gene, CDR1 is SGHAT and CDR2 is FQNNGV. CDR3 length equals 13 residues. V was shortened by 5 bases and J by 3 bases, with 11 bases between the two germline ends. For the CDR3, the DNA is TGTGCCAGCAGCAAGGGGGGCATCTACGAGCAGTACTTC. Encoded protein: CASSKGGIYEQYF.

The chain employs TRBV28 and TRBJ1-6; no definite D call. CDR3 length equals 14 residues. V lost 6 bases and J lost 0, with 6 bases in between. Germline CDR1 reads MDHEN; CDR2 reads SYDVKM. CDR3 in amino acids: CASRPDSYNSPLHF. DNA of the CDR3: TGTGCCAGCAGACCGGACTCCTATAATTCACCCCTCCACTTT.